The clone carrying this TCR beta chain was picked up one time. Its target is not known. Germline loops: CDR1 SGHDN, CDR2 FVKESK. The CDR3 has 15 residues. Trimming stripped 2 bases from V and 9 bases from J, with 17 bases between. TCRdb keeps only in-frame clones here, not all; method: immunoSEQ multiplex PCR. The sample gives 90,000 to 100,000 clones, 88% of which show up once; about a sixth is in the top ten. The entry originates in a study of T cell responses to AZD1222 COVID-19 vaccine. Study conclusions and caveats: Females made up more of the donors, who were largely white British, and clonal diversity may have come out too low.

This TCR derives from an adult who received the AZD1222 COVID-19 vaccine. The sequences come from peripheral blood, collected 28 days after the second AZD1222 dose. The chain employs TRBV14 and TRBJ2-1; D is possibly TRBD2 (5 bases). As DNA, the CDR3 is TGTGCCAGCAGCCAACTAGCCGCCCGCTTCGGTGAGCAGTTCTTC. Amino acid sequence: CASSQLAARFGEQFF.